A selection of T cell receptor beta chains follows, all from one sample in a study of T cell repertoires in cytomegalovirus infection. Each CDR3 protein is one row after TCRdb ran MiXCR on the reads. The data show around 740,000 distinct CDR3 sequences, 35% seen once. The sample comprised PBMCs. Every receptor here comes from a human donor in good health (CMV status not recorded). Some clones in this sample may be carry-over from other donors' samples. Each CDR3 is given with its conserved first and last residue. Fields, in order: D gene, J gene, V gene, clone size, CDR3 DNA, CDR3 protein. The D gene is left open where the match is weak. Size is stated for part of the rows, as once, few or many counts, or as a class when the clone is expanded.

D gene: -; J gene: TRBJ1-6; V gene: TRBV6-4; clone size: -; CDR3 DNA: TGTGCCAGCAGCCGGGCCAGGGGACCTGATTCACCCCTCCACTTT; CDR3 protein: CASSRARGPDSPLHF
D gene: -; J gene: TRBJ2-2; V gene: TRBV28; clone size: few; CDR3 DNA: TGTGCCGCCAACACAGCGAAGGGCGGGGAGCTGTTTTTT; CDR3 protein: CAANTAKGGELFF
D gene: TRBD2; J gene: TRBJ2-1; V gene: TRBV7-6; clone size: few; CDR3 DNA: TGTGCCAGCAGCCCCCCCGGGACTAGTATCGGTGAGCAGTTCTTC; CDR3 protein: CASSPPGTSIGEQFF
D gene: -; J gene: TRBJ1-1; V gene: TRBV7-8; clone size: many; CDR3 DNA: TGTGCCAGCAGCTTATCTGTATGGGCTGAAGCTTTCTTT; CDR3 protein: CASSLSVWAEAFF
D gene: -; J gene: TRBJ2-7; V gene: TRBV28; clone size: -; CDR3 DNA: TGTGCCAGCAGTTCCAGGGTCACCTACGAGCAGTACTTC; CDR3 protein: CASSSRVTYEQYF
D gene: -; J gene: TRBJ1-2; V gene: TRBV24-1; clone size: -; CDR3 DNA: TGTGCCACCAGTGATTTGGCCTCGACGGAGGGCTACACCTTC; CDR3 protein: CATSDLASTEGYTF
D gene: -; J gene: TRBJ1-2; V gene: TRBV12-3/TRBV12-4; clone size: -; CDR3 DNA: TGTGCCAGCAGTCCCGGCGGGGAGGTCAACTATGGCTACACCTTC; CDR3 protein: CASSPGGEVNYGYTF
D gene: -; J gene: TRBJ2-1; V gene: TRBV7-9; clone size: -; CDR3 DNA: TGTGCCAGCAGCCCCAACCTGGGCAGCGGCTACAATGAGCAGTTCTTC; CDR3 protein: CASSPNLGSGYNEQFF
D gene: -; J gene: TRBJ1-4; V gene: TRBV28; clone size: many; CDR3 DNA: TGTGCCAGCAGTTTACGGGCTGAAAAACTGTTTTTT; CDR3 protein: CASSLRAEKLFF
D gene: -; J gene: TRBJ1-1; V gene: TRBV7-9; clone size: -; CDR3 DNA: TGTGCCAGCAGACAGGTGGGCCCCGTTTTCTTT; CDR3 protein: CASRQVGPVFF
D gene: -; J gene: TRBJ2-2; V gene: TRBV4-2; clone size: -; CDR3 DNA: TGTGCCAGCAGCCAAGATTCGGGGAACGGGGAGCTGTTTTTT; CDR3 protein: CASSQDSGNGELFF
D gene: TRBD1; J gene: TRBJ2-1; V gene: TRBV6-2/TRBV6-3; clone size: few; CDR3 DNA: TGTGCCAGCAGTTTGGCAGGACAGGGGAAGAGTGAGCAGTTCTTC; CDR3 protein: CASSLAGQGKSEQFF
D gene: -; J gene: TRBJ2-2; V gene: TRBV11-3; clone size: many; CDR3 DNA: TGTGCCAGCAGCTTAGATGCCGGGGAGCTGTTTTTT; CDR3 protein: CASSLDAGELFF